The 24 T cell receptor beta chains below were found in one sample sequenced in a study of immune characterization of retroperitoneal liposarcoma. TCRdb independently ran MiXCR on the PCR reads; one entry per CDR3 protein. The sample consists of some 9,800 distinct CDR3 sequences, roughly a quarter of them appearing once. Sequencing was performed on tumor tissue. The receptors were sampled from a female donor with retroperitoneal liposarcoma.

A word on this clonotype: A much larger clone lies one base from this, so it may be a read error. The gene calls are TRBV6-1 and TRBJ2-3; 7 nucleotides align to TRBD1. The CDR3 has 13 amino acids. The germline V gene has CDR1 MNHNS and CDR2 SASEGT. The CDR3: CASRRQGWDTQSF. The CDR3, as DNA: TGTGCCAGCAGGAGACAGGGCTGGGATACGCAGTCTTTT.

This clonotype occurred a few times. The chain carries TRBV7-6 and TRBJ1-4; the D is unclear. V lost 8 bases, J lost 4 bases, and 14 bases lay in between. In germline, CDR1 is SGHVS, CDR2 FNYEAQ. There are 14 residues in the CDR3. The CDR3 DNA reads TGTGCCAGCGGCAGATCAGCGCTTAATGAAAAACTGTTTTTT. This translates into CASGRSALNEKLFF.

This clonotype was seen a few times. The chain has TRBV6-1 and TRBJ1-2, with no clear D. This CDR3 is built from 13 residues. CDR1 MNHNS and CDR2 SASEGT come from the germline V gene. V was clipped by 2 bases and J by 4 bases, with 8 bases between them. The CDR3 DNA follows: TGTGCCAGCAGTGAACAGTATAGCTATGGCTACACCTTC. Its protein product is CASSEQYSYGYTF.

This clonotype counts as medium-sized. V is TRBV12-3 or TRBV12-4 and J is TRBJ2-6, with D perhaps TRBD1 (5 bases). The V end lost 2 bases, the J end lost 0 bases, and 5 bases lay between the germline ends. The CDR3 is 15 residues long. Here the CDR3 DNA reads TGTGCCAGCAGTTTAAGGGGCTCTGGGGCCAACGTCCTGACTTTC. Residues: CASSLRGSGANVLTF.

The chain combines TRBV24-1 with TRBJ2-7, with 10 nucleotides matching TRBD1. The DNA end favors TRBJ2-5, so the J call may be wrong. Germline V lookup: CDR1 KGHDR, CDR2 SFDVKD. The CDR3 spans 15 residues. In DNA, the CDR3 is TGTGCCACCAGTGGACAGGGGGCGTCCCGGGAGACCCAGTACTTC. Amino acids: CATSGQGASRETQYF.

This clonotype came up many times. The gene calls are TRBV12-3 or TRBV12-4 and TRBJ1-1, with TRBD1 matching 7 bases. The CDR3 length is 18 residues. The V gene end was trimmed by 5 bases and the J gene end by 3 bases; junction bases not matched to a gene: 18. CDR3 nucleotide sequence: TGTGCCAGCAGTGGGATTCAGGGGGGAAATGAGAGGTACACTGAAGCTTTCTTT. Its translation: CASSGIQGGNERYTEAFF.

The J gene is TRBJ2-4, the V gene TRBV6-1; TRBD2 matches at 15 bases. CDR3 length: 16 amino acids. V dropped 2 bases and J dropped 15; count of bases not matched to a gene: 11. CDR1 and CDR2 from the germline V gene are MNHNS and SASEGT. The DNA of the CDR3 is TGTGCCAGCAGTGAAAGTAGGGGGACTAGCGGGGGGAGACGGTACTTC. It yields the protein CASSESRGTSGGRRYF.

Relative to its sample, this clonotype is medium-sized. The chain is built from TRBV6-6 and TRBJ2-2; D might be TRBD2 (5 bases). The V end lost 2 bases, the J end lost 8 bases, and 6 bases lay between the germline ends. The CDR3 covers 12 residues. Germline CDR1 reads MNHNY; CDR2 reads SVGAGI (reference sequence). The CDR3 DNA reads as TGTGCCAGCAGTTACCGGGGAGGGGAGCTGTTTTTT. This translates into CASSYRGGELFF.

This clonotype appeared a few times. V and J are TRBV7-3 and TRBJ2-2; D is undetermined. The germline V and J ends were trimmed by 4 bases and 2 bases, with 8 bases remaining between them. Germline V gene sequence: CDR1 SGHTA, CDR2 FQGTGA. The length of the CDR3 is 14 residues. CDR3 amino acids: CASSSTLNTGELFF. As DNA, the CDR3 is TGTGCCAGCAGCTCGACCCTAAACACCGGGGAGCTGTTTTTT.

The chain couples TRBV7-2 to TRBJ2-4; D not resolved. The DNA end is more similar to TRBJ2-5, so the J call may be wrong. Germline CDR1 is SGHTA and CDR2 is FQGNSA. This CDR3 has 15 amino acids. CDR3 in amino acids: CASSFVRIFQETQYF. CDR3 bases: TGTGCCAGCAGCTTTGTTCGGATATTCCAAGAGACCCAGTACTTC.

The V call is TRBV6-5, the J call TRBJ2-1, with TRBD2 identical over 12 bases. Germline assignment: CDR1 MNHEY and CDR2 SVGAGI. CDR3 size: 20 residues. V lost 6 bases to trimming and J lost 7 bases; unmatched junction nucleotides: 22. The CDR3 region is CASRGRSPVRLAGDSNEQFF. DNA for the CDR3: TGTGCCAGCAGGGGAAGGTCCCCCGTAAGACTAGCGGGAGATTCGAATGAGCAGTTCTTC.

Comment on this clonotype: As the CDR3 is not closed by the conserved phenylalanine or tryptophan, this likely results from a read error. This chain connects TRBV11-3 to TRBJ2-1; TRBD2 matches 9 bases. The DNA end is more similar to TRBJ2-7, so the J call may be wrong. Germline assignment: CDR1 SGHNT and CDR2 YENEEA. The CDR3 is 16 amino acids. The chain's CDR3 is CASSLELAGDGDEQYL. The DNA for the CDR3 is TGTGCCAGCAGCTTAGAATTAGCGGGAGACGGCGATGAGCAGTACTTA.

In its sample, this clonotype was seen many times. V is TRBV7-2 and J is TRBJ1-6; D is possibly TRBD1 (5 bases). Trimming left V 5 bases short and J 12 bases short, with 20 bases between. Per germline, CDR1 SGHTA and CDR2 FQGNSA. The CDR3 covers 15 residues. CDR3 DNA: TGTGCCAGCAGCCCGGGGGGGGACCTCGAAGGACCCCTCCACTTT. The encoded protein is CASSPGGDLEGPLHF.

The chain employs TRBV12-3 or TRBV12-4 and TRBJ2-5, with TRBD2 matching 13 bases. V was pared by 7 bases and J by 11 bases, with 13 bases of the junction left unmatched. The CDR3 has 15 residues. CDR3 coding DNA: TGTGCCAGCACCGAACTAGCGGGGGGGGCGAATGAGCAGTACTTC. Its translation is CASTELAGGANEQYF.

The J gene is TRBJ2-1, the V gene TRBV11-1, with D tentatively TRBD2 (6 bases). Germline CDR1 is SGHAT and CDR2 is FQDESV (reference sequence). The CDR3 loop spans 11 amino acids. With 5 bases removed from V and 10 bases from J, the gap between germline ends came to 9 bases. CDR3 nucleotides: TGTGCCAGCAGCAGGAGGGACGAGCAGTTCTTC. This sequence encodes CASSRRDEQFF.

The rearrangement uses TRBV7-2 and TRBJ2-1; 13 nucleotides agree with TRBD2. CDR1 and CDR2 (germline): SGHTA, FQGNSA. The trim removed 0 bases at V and 13 bases at J, leaving 12 bases unmatched. The CDR3 is 17 amino acids. CDR3 sequence (DNA): TGTGCCAGCAGCTTAGCGCGACTAGCGGGGGGTGGGGAGACCCAGTTCTTC. This sequence encodes CASSLARLAGGGETQFF.

This clonotype is labeled as medium-sized (0.01 to 0.1%). DNA of the CDR3: TGTGCCAGCAGTTACGGCGCAAGGCTAGTGGGCTACGAGCAGTTCTTC. Its translation is CASSYGARLVGYEQFF. The rearrangement uses TRBV6-6 and TRBJ2-1; D gene uncertain. CDR3 length: 16 amino acids. V was trimmed by 2 bases and J by 10 bases, leaving 21 bases between them. Germline CDR1 MNHNY, CDR2 SVGAGI (reference sequence).

The CDR3 DNA is TGTGCCAGCAGTTTAGGACTAGCTGCGGGGGAGCAGTTCTTC. This translates into CASSLGLAAGEQFF. This chain connects TRBV27 to TRBJ2-5; 8 positions match TRBD2. The J call may not be correct, given that the DNA end is closer to TRBJ2-1. The CDR3 consists of 14 residues. Germline V gene sequence: CDR1 MNHEY, CDR2 SMNVEV (reference sequence).

The chain recombines TRBV6-1 with TRBJ2-3; tentative D call: TRBD2 (5 bases). Trimming took off 5 bases at V and 5 bases at J, with 8 bases between the two ends. Germline lookup yields CDR1 MNHNS and CDR2 SASEGT. CDR3 length: 12 residues. CDR3 protein: CASSYEGDTQYF. The CDR3 nucleotides read TGTGCCAGCAGTTATGAGGGAGATACGCAGTATTTT.

The chain links TRBV6-1 to TRBJ2-5, with TRBD2 identical over 14 bases. The ends lost 6 bases at V and 1 base at J; junction bases unmatched: 16. The CDR3 is made up of 20 amino acids. Germline-derived CDR1 and CDR2 are MNHNS and SASEGT. The DNA of the CDR3 is TGTGCCAGCAGCCTGGACCTCAGACTAGCGGGAGGGCCGTCCCAAGAGACCCAGTACTTC. Protein: CASSLDLRLAGGPSQETQYF.

The chain uses TRBV10-1 and TRBJ2-1, with D unresolved. Germline lookup yields CDR1 WNHNN and CDR2 SYGVQD (reference sequence). This CDR3 has 14 amino acids. The V gene lost 5 bases and the J gene lost 10 bases, with 18 bases spanning the gap. CDR3 protein: CASSQSVGSDEQFF. The CDR3 bases are TGCGCCAGCAGTCAATCGGTTGGTAGTGACGAGCAGTTCTTC.

The rearrangement joins TRBV10-3 to TRBJ2-5; possible D gene TRBD2, 6 bases. The J call is uncertain, as TRBJ2-1 better fits the DNA end. Germline V gives CDR1 ENHRY, CDR2 SYGVKD. The CDR3 covers 14 residues. The CDR3 loop reads CAISGGGATYEQFF. CDR3 DNA: TGTGCCATCAGTGGAGGCGGGGCGACCTACGAGCAGTTCTTC.

The J gene is TRBJ2-1, the V gene TRBV7-6; 9 bases agree with TRBD2. Germline assignment: CDR1 SGHVS and CDR2 FNYEAQ. The CDR3 totals 15 residues. The junction had 6 bases not matched to a gene; V was cut back by 5 bases and J by 4 bases. In DNA, the CDR3 is TGTGCCAGCAGCCCTCGGACTAGCGTATACAATGAGCAGTTCTTC. Encoded protein: CASSPRTSVYNEQFF.

This clonotype appeared many times. CDR3 nucleotides: TGTGCCAGCAGCACCCTGCATTACCGGGGCGACGAGCAGTACTTC. Its translation is CASSTLHYRGDEQYF. This chain connects TRBV7-9 to TRBJ2-1; D possibly matches TRBD1 or TRBD2 (5 bases each). The J call is in doubt because the DNA end fits TRBJ2-7 better. Germline V gene sequence: CDR1 SEHNR, CDR2 FQNEAQ (reference sequence). This CDR3 has 15 amino acids.